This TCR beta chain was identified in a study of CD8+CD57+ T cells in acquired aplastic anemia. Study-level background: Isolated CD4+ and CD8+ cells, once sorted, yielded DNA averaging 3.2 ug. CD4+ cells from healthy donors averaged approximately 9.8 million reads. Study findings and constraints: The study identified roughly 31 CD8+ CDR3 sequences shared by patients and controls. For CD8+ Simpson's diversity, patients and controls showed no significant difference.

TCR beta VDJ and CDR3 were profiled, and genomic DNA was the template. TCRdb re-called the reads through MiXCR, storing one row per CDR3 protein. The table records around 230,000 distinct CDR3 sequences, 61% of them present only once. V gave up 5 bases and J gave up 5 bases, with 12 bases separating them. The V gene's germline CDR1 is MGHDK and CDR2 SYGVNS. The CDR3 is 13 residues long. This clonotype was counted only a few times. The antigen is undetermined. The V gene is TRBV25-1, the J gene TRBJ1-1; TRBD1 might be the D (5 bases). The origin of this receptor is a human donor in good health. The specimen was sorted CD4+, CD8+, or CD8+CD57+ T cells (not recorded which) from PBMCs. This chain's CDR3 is CASSLGEGTEAFF. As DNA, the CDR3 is TGTGCCAGCAGTCTTGGGGAGGGGACTGAAGCTTTCTTT.